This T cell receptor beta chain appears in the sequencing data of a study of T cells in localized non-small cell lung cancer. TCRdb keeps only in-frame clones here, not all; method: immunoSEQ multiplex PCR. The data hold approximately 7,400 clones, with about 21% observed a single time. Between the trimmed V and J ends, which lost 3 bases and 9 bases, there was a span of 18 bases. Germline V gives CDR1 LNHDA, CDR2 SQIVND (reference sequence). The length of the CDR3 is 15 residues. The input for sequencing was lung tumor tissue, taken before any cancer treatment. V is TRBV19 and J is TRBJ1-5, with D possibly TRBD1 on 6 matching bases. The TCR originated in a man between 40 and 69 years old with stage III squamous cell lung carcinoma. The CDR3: CASSMGGQSWRPQHF. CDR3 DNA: TGTGCCAGTAGTATGGGGGGCCAGAGTTGGAGGCCCCAGCATTTT. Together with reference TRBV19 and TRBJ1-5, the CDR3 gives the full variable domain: DGGITQSPKYLFRKEGQNVTLSCEQNLNHDAMYWYRQDPGQGLRLIYYSQIVNDFQKGDIAEGYSVSREKKESFPLTVTSAQKNPTAFYLCASSMGGQSWRPQHFGDGTRLSIL.